The 22 T cell receptor beta chains presented below share a single source sample, sequenced in a study of blood T cell repertoires in COVID-19. Sequencing was performed with immunoSEQ multiplex PCR; in TCRdb, only in-frame clones are kept and a portion is missing. There are approximately 150,000 clones in the sample; around 90% occur only once, and roughly 3.9% lies in the top ten. Sequences were obtained from peripheral blood. The receptors come from an older woman who had recovered from COVID-19.

This chain uses TRBV10-3 with TRBJ2-2; a weak D match, TRBD1 (6 bases). There are 14 residues in the CDR3. Trimming left V 9 bases short and J 4 bases short, with 15 bases between. Germline CDR1 ENHRY, CDR2 SYGVKD. CDR3 in DNA: TGTGCCATGATGACAGGAATAGGCACCGGGGAGCTGTTTTTT. Translating it yields CAMMTGIGTGELFF.

This clone occurred once. The V and J genes are TRBV5-1 and TRBJ1-1, with 8 bases aligning to TRBD1. Losses at the gene ends were 4 bases for V and 3 bases for J; bases not matched to a gene: 8. This CDR3 contains 15 residues. In germline, CDR1 is SGHRS, CDR2 YFSETQ. CDR3 protein: CASSLPQGGDTEAFF. The CDR3 DNA reads as TGCGCCAGCAGCCTGCCACAGGGGGGCGACACTGAAGCTTTCTTT.

The V and J genes are TRBV19 and TRBJ2-5; D ambiguous. Trimming shortened V by 1 base and J by 2 bases, and 5 bases separated the two germline ends. The germline V gene encodes CDR1 LNHDA and CDR2 SQIVND (reference sequence). This CDR3 has 13 residues. The CDR3 loop reads CASSIARQETQYF. The CDR3 DNA is TGTGCCAGTAGTATAGCTAGGCAAGAGACCCAGTACTTC. Looking up the rest from reference TRBV19 and TRBJ2-5 gives the full variable domain: DGGITQSPKYLFRKEGQNVTLSCEQNLNHDAMYWYRQDPGQGLRLIYYSQIVNDFQKGDIAEGYSVSREKKESFPLTVTSAQKNPTAFYLCASSIARQETQYFGPGTRLLVL.

This clone was seen at least ten times. The rearrangement uses TRBV7-6 and TRBJ1-4, with 10 bases fitting TRBD1. V lost 1 base to trimming and J lost 7 bases; unmatched junction nucleotides: 3. The germline V gene encodes CDR1 SGHVS and CDR2 FNYEAQ. The CDR3 runs to 15 residues. The CDR3 coding sequence is TGTGCCAGCAGCTTAGAGACAGGGGGCTTTGAAAAACTGTTTTTT. This encodes CASSLETGGFEKLFF.

This sequence joins TRBV28 and TRBJ2-1; perhaps TRBD1 as D (6 bases). V was trimmed by 2 bases and J by 9 bases, leaving 8 bases between them. Per the germline V gene, CDR1 is MDHEN and CDR2 is SYDVKM. This CDR3 has 12 amino acids. The CDR3 DNA sequence: TGTGCCAGCAGTTTAGTAGGGGGTGAGCAGTTCTTC. This sequence encodes CASSLVGGEQFF.

The rearrangement joins TRBV5-1 to TRBJ1-2; no clear D gene. Trimming shortened V by 1 base and J by 2 bases, and 6 bases separated the two germline ends. Germline V CDR1 and CDR2: SGHRS, YFSETQ. This CDR3 has 13 residues. The CDR3 bases are TGCGCCAGCAGCTTGAGAGGGAACTATGGCTACACCTTC. This encodes CASSLRGNYGYTF. Filled out from reference TRBV5-1 and TRBJ1-2, the complete variable domain reads KAGVTQTPRYLIKTRGQQVTLSCSPISGHRSVSWYQQTPGQGLQFLFEYFSETQRNKGNFPGRFSGRQFSNSRSEMNVSTLELGDSALYLCASSLRGNYGYTFGSGTRLTVV.

The V gene is TRBV28, the J gene TRBJ2-7, with unresolved D. Germline CDR1 reads MDHEN; CDR2 reads SYDVKM. V gave up 8 bases and J gave up 1 base, with 9 bases separating them. The CDR3 is 12 amino acids. The CDR3 DNA sequence: TGTGCCAGCGGAACGGGTTCCTACGAGCAGTACTTC. Its translation: CASGTGSYEQYF.

CDR3 sequence: CASSPYGITEAFF. The CDR3 DNA reads as TGTGCCAGCAGCCCGTACGGTATCACTGAAGCTTTCTTT. The chain is built from TRBV28 and TRBJ1-1; D not resolved. This CDR3 is built from 13 residues. V lost 6 bases and J 4 bases, leaving 12 bases between the germline ends. Germline loops: CDR1 MDHEN, CDR2 SYDVKM.

This chain joins TRBV10-2 and TRBJ1-5, with D maybe TRBD1 (5 bases). Germline values: CDR1 WSHSY, CDR2 SAAADI. V gave up 10 bases and J gave up 5 bases, with 15 bases separating them. The CDR3 has 13 residues. In DNA, the CDR3 is TGCGCCACCCGCGGCAGGGTGGATCAGCCCCAGCATTTT. Its translation: CATRGRVDQPQHF.

The chain is built from TRBV5-1 and TRBJ2-7, with 8 bases aligning to TRBD1. Per the germline V gene, CDR1 is SGHRS and CDR2 is YFSETQ. CDR3 size: 13 residues. V lost 4 bases and J lost 7; bases outside the gene matches: 7. CDR3 amino acids: CASSADRVGEQYF. In nucleotides, the CDR3 is TGCGCCAGCAGCGCGGACAGGGTTGGAGAGCAGTACTTC.

Concerning this clone itself: In the same sample, other DNA sequences code for this CDR3. V is TRBV10-3 and J is TRBJ1-5; D gene ambiguous. Germline V gives CDR1 ENHRY, CDR2 SYGVKD. Trimming pared 0 bases from V and 5 bases from J, leaving 8 bases between. The CDR3 has 14 amino acids. The CDR3 protein is CAISESTRDQPQHF. In nucleotides, the CDR3 is TGTGCCATCAGTGAGTCGACTCGGGATCAGCCCCAGCATTTT.

The rearrangement uses TRBV4-1 and TRBJ2-1, with D possibly being TRBD2 (6 bases). Trimming pared 0 bases from V and 5 bases from J, leaving 17 bases between. This CDR3 is built from 17 residues. The germline V gene has CDR1 MGHRA and CDR2 YSYEKL. The CDR3 coding sequence is TGCGCCAGCAGCCAAGATGGAGGGCACAATAGGGACAATGAGCAGTTCTTC. Protein: CASSQDGGHNRDNEQFF.

The chain is built from TRBV3-1 (or the pseudogene TRBV3-2) and TRBJ2-1, with 8 bases matching TRBD2. V trimming: 4 bases; J trimming: 12 bases; junction bases outside the gene matches: 8. CDR1 is LGHDT and CDR2 is YNNKEL in the germline V gene (reference sequence). The CDR3 totals 13 residues. The CDR3, as DNA: TGTGCCAGCAGCCCGAGCGGGACTAGTGGGCAGTTCTTC. Amino acid sequence: CASSPSGTSGQFF.

The V gene is TRBV9, the J gene TRBJ2-3; maybe TRBD2 (6 bases). The CDR3 contains 16 residues. The V and J ends lost 2 bases and 0 bases respectively, with 13 bases between them. Germline V gene sequence: CDR1 SGDLS, CDR2 YYNGEE. In DNA form, the CDR3 reads TGTGCCAGCAGCGTGACAGCCGGACTAAGCACAGATACGCAGTATTTT. Translated, it gives CASSVTAGLSTDTQYF.

The chain links TRBV21-1 to TRBJ1-2. TRBV21-1 counts as a pseudogene. CDR3 length: 14 amino acids. CDR3 sequence: CASTTPPGTYGYTF. For the CDR3, the DNA is TGTGCCAGCACCACGCCACCGGGAACCTATGGCTACACCTTC.

The chain carries TRBV5-1 and TRBJ2-5; tentatively, D is TRBD1 (5 bases). The CDR3 has 14 amino acids. V was trimmed by 5 bases and J by 0 bases, leaving 11 bases between them. The germline gives CDR1 SGHRS, CDR2 YFSETQ. CDR3 loop: CASSLGHNQETQYF. CDR3 bases: TGCGCCAGCAGTCTTGGACACAACCAAGAGACCCAGTACTTC.

This clone was seen only once. This sequence joins TRBV27 and TRBJ1-1, with D perhaps matching TRBD1 (5 bases). Germline V gene sequence: CDR1 MNHEY, CDR2 SMNVEV (reference sequence). The ends were cut back, 0 bases at V and 1 base at J, with 12 bases in the middle. The CDR3 extends over 16 amino acids. The CDR3 nucleotides are TGTGCCAGCAGTTTATCGGCGGGGACGGGGAACACTGAAGCTTTCTTT. It is translated as CASSLSAGTGNTEAFF.

The chain has TRBV19 and TRBJ2-2, with TRBD2 matching 9 bases. There are 17 residues in the CDR3. The V and J ends lost 3 bases and 5 bases, in that order; junction bases with no gene match: 10. CDR1 is LNHDA, CDR2 SQIVND, per germline (reference sequence). The CDR3 DNA is TGTGCCAGTAGTATGGGTATGAGCGGGGGGCAAACCGGGGAGCTGTTTTTT. This codes for CASSMGMSGGQTGELFF.

The V call is TRBV29-1, the J call TRBJ2-5; TRBD2 might be the D (6 bases). The CDR3 is made up of 11 amino acids. Looked up from germline, CDR1 is SQVTM and CDR2 is ANQGSEA. V dropped 7 bases and J dropped 2 bases, with 8 bases sitting between them. CDR3 DNA: TGCAGCGCCGGGGGTCAAGAGACCCAGTACTTC. It translates to CSAGGQETQYF.

The chain has TRBV7-2 and TRBJ2-7; weak D call: TRBD2 (5 bases). CDR1 SGHTA and CDR2 FQGNSA come from the germline V gene. The CDR3 runs to 14 residues. V lost 1 base, J lost 3 bases, and 10 bases lay in between. CDR3 coding DNA: TGTGCCAGCAGCTTAGTTCAAGGACTCTACGAGCAGTACTTC. Encoded protein: CASSLVQGLYEQYF. Based on the CDR3 plus reference TRBV7-2 and TRBJ2-7, the full variable domain is GAGVSQSPSNKVTEKGKDVELRCDPISGHTALYWYRQSLGQGLEFLIYFQGNSAPDKSGLPSDRFSAERTGGSVSTLTIQRTQQEDSAVYLCASSLVQGLYEQYFGPGTRLTVT.

V usage is TRBV3-1 (or the pseudogene TRBV3-2) and J usage is TRBJ2-1; tentatively, D is TRBD1 (5 bases). The germline V gene has CDR1 LGHDT and CDR2 YNNKEL (reference sequence). Between the trimmed V and J ends, which lost 1 base and 5 bases, there was a span of 9 bases. The CDR3 spans 14 residues. CDR3 DNA sequence: TGTGCCAGCAGCCAAGGGACACCAAACAATGAGCAGTTCTTC. This translates into CASSQGTPNNEQFF.

The chain employs TRBV30 and TRBJ2-2; D is possibly TRBD2 (6 bases). The V end was cut by 0 bases, the J end by 4 bases, with 12 bases between. The germline CDR1 and CDR2 sequences are GTSNPN and SVGIG (reference sequence). The CDR3 totals 15 residues. CDR3 DNA sequence: TGTGCCTGGAGTGTTGCCGGGGGTGTCACCGGGGAGCTGTTTTTT. Encoded protein: CAWSVAGGVTGELFF.